Below are 27 T cell receptor beta chains sequenced from a single sample in a study of blood T cell repertoires in COVID-19. Generated by immunoSEQ multiplex PCR, the TCRdb table keeps only in-frame clones and is missing some. The sample lists about 220,000 clones; 75% to 85% were seen once. Sequences were obtained from peripheral blood. Receptor source: a woman between 65 and 79 years old with acute or convalescent COVID-19.

This clone occurred once. The chain is built from TRBV2 and TRBJ1-1, with a possible D match to TRBD1 (6 bases). The germline gives CDR1 SNHLY, CDR2 FYNNEI. Trimming left V 8 bases short and J 1 base short, with 11 bases between. CDR3 length: 13 amino acids. The chain's CDR3 is CASAGQRNTEAFF. CDR3 coding DNA: TGTGCCAGCGCAGGACAGCGGAACACTGAAGCTTTCTTT.

In its sample, this clone was seen once. The chain has TRBV5-4 and TRBJ2-7, with 8 bases aligning to TRBD1. The ends lost 3 bases at V and 3 bases at J; junction bases unmatched: 5. The CDR3 length is 14 residues. In germline, CDR1 is SGHNT, CDR2 YYREEE (reference sequence). CDR3 in amino acids: CASSSKTGDYEQYF. Written as DNA, the CDR3 is TGTGCCAGCAGCTCTAAGACAGGGGACTACGAGCAGTACTTC.

A single count supports this clone. This rearrangement joins TRBV18 to TRBJ1-2, with TRBD1 identical over 9 bases. CDR3 length equals 15 residues. From germline, CDR1 is KGHSH and CDR2 LQKENI. With 4 bases clipped from V and 2 bases from J, the junction kept 5 bases outside the gene matches. The CDR3 sequence is CASSRRDRVNYGYTF. The CDR3 DNA follows: TGTGCCAGCTCACGCCGGGACAGGGTGAACTATGGCTACACCTTC.

The chain links TRBV19 to TRBJ2-1, with unresolved D. V was pared by 4 bases and J by 9 bases, with 7 bases between. This CDR3 has 11 amino acids. Per the germline V gene, CDR1 is LNHDA and CDR2 is SQIVND (reference sequence). Here the CDR3 DNA reads TGTGCCAGTAGTAGTCCCTTTGAGCAGTTCTTC. Translating it yields CASSSPFEQFF.

The chain carries TRBV7-2 and TRBJ2-7; possibly TRBD2 for D (6 bases). The CDR3 is 14 residues long. CDR1 and CDR2 (germline): SGHTA, FQGNSA. V shed 5 bases and J shed 5 bases, with 16 bases lying between them. In nucleotides, the CDR3 is TGTGCCAGCAGCCGGGAGAGGGTGAAACACGAGCAGTACTTC. It codes for CASSRERVKHEQYF.

This rearrangement joins TRBV11-3 to TRBJ1-1; 8 bases fit TRBD1. The V and J ends lost 3 bases and 1 base, in that order; junction bases with no gene match: 1. The CDR3 runs 14 residues. CDR1 and CDR2 (germline): SGHNT, YENEEA. The DNA of the CDR3 is TGTGCCAGCAGCTTGGGACAGGAGAACACTGAAGCTTTCTTT. Translated, it gives CASSLGQENTEAFF.

This clone was recorded only once. The V and J genes are TRBV20-1 and TRBJ1-6; 9 bases align to TRBD1. Germline CDR1 DFQATT, CDR2 SNEGSKA (reference sequence). Germline trimming cut 3 bases from V and 8 bases from J; bases unmatched to any gene: 2. CDR3 length: 13 residues. CDR3: CSASTGGDSPLHF. The DNA of the CDR3 is TGCAGTGCTAGTACAGGGGGCGATTCACCCCTCCACTTT.

The J gene is TRBJ1-6, the V gene TRBV14; a weak D match, TRBD1 (6 bases). Trimming left V 4 bases short and J 4 bases short, with 11 bases between. Per germline, CDR1 SGHDN and CDR2 FVKESK. This CDR3 contains 15 residues. The CDR3 here is CASSPRTAYNSPLHF. The CDR3 DNA reads TGTGCCAGCAGCCCAAGGACAGCTTATAATTCACCCCTCCACTTT.

The V call is TRBV7-2, the J call TRBJ2-5, with D tentatively TRBD2 (7 bases). The V gene's germline CDR1 is SGHTA and CDR2 FQGNSA. Trimming took off 5 bases at V and 5 bases at J, with 12 bases between the two ends. The CDR3 loop spans 13 amino acids. This chain's CDR3 is CASSPGRGETQYF. The CDR3 DNA is TGTGCCAGCAGCCCAGGGAGGGGGGAGACCCAGTACTTC.

V usage is TRBV29-1 and J usage is TRBJ1-1, with D uncertain. V gave up 6 bases and J gave up 6 bases, with 17 bases separating them. The CDR3 sequence is 13 residues long. Germline V lookup: CDR1 SQVTM, CDR2 ANQGSEA. The CDR3, as DNA: TGCAGCGTCACCCAACATGTACGTTCTGAAGCTTTCTTT. This encodes CSVTQHVRSEAFF.

The chain joins TRBV29-1 to TRBJ2-6; D ambiguous. Germline-derived CDR1 and CDR2 are SQVTM and ANQGSEA. The CDR3 length is 13 residues. V was shortened by 4 bases and J by 6 bases, with 10 bases between the two germline ends. This chain's CDR3 is CSVGTTAANVLTF. In nucleotides, the CDR3 is TGCAGCGTTGGTACTACGGCGGCCAACGTCCTGACTTTC.

J is TRBJ2-7 and V is TRBV5-4; D unresolved. This CDR3 has 12 amino acids. Germline V gene data show CDR1 as SGHNT and CDR2 as YYREEE (reference sequence). Trimming left V 2 bases short and J 2 bases short, with 5 bases between. CDR3 sequence: CASSFSTYEQYF. The CDR3 nucleotides are TGTGCCAGCAGCTTTTCAACCTACGAGCAGTACTTC.

The rearrangement uses TRBV28 and TRBJ2-1; 8 bases align to TRBD1. Germline values: CDR1 MDHEN, CDR2 SYDVKM. The CDR3 spans 15 residues. V lost 2 bases, J lost 3 bases, and 3 bases stayed unmatched. CDR3 loop: CASSLIGQGYNEQFF. The CDR3 DNA follows: TGTGCCAGCAGTTTAATTGGACAGGGCTACAATGAGCAGTTCTTC.

The chain has TRBV18 and TRBJ2-7; TRBD1 agrees at 9 bases. V trimming: 2 bases; J trimming: 4 bases; junction bases outside the gene matches: 3. CDR3 length: 14 residues. Germline CDR1 KGHSH, CDR2 LQKENI. CDR3 sequence reads: CASSPGTGRYEQYF. The CDR3 DNA reads as TGTGCCAGCTCACCAGGGACAGGGAGATACGAGCAGTACTTC.

The V call is TRBV7-9, the J call TRBJ1-2; D unresolved. Trimming stripped 1 base from V and 5 bases from J, with 8 bases between. Germline V gene lookup returns CDR1 SEHNR and CDR2 FQNEAQ (reference sequence). This CDR3 contains 13 residues. The CDR3 here is CASSLGGIYGYTF. CDR3 coding DNA: TGTGCCAGCAGCTTAGGAGGAATTTATGGCTACACCTTC.

Written as DNA, the CDR3 is TGTGCCAGCTCACCCTATTCGGAGGGAAACACCATATATTTT. Protein: CASSPYSEGNTIYF. The chain recombines TRBV18 with TRBJ1-3; D call uncertain. Germline V lookup: CDR1 KGHSH, CDR2 LQKENI. V gave up 3 bases and J gave up 4 bases, with 10 bases separating them. The CDR3 totals 14 residues. The whole variable domain, remainder taken from reference TRBV18 and TRBJ1-3, is NAGVMQNPRHLVRRRGQEARLRCSPMKGHSHVYWYRQLPEEGLKFMVYLQKENIIDESGMPKERFSAEFPKEGPSILRIQQVVRGDSAAYFCASSPYSEGNTIYFGEGSWLTVV.

This clone occurred once. The V and J genes are TRBV19 and TRBJ1-1; tentatively, D is TRBD1 (6 bases). The V end lost 3 bases, the J end lost 0 bases, and 20 bases lay between the germline ends. Per the germline V gene, CDR1 is LNHDA and CDR2 is SQIVND (reference sequence). The CDR3 extends over 18 amino acids. This chain's CDR3 is CASSIRGGGRYMNTEAFF. The CDR3 nucleotides are TGTGCCAGTAGTATTAGGGGAGGGGGGAGATACATGAACACTGAAGCTTTCTTT.

In this sample, this clone turned up once. The chain couples TRBV5-1 to TRBJ2-3, with D perhaps TRBD1 (6 bases). V was clipped by 4 bases and J by 0 bases, with 12 bases between them. Germline V gives CDR1 SGHRS, CDR2 YFSETQ. This CDR3 comprises 15 residues. As DNA, the CDR3 is TGCGCCAGCAGCATTCCGGACAGTAGCACAGATACGCAGTATTTT. Encoded protein: CASSIPDSSTDTQYF.

The chain has TRBV6-2 or TRBV6-3 and TRBJ1-1; 7 bases map to TRBD1. Germline V lookup: CDR1 MNHEY, CDR2 SVGEGT. Losses at the gene ends were 6 bases for V and 9 bases for J; bases not matched to a gene: 10. The CDR3 totals 13 residues. CDR3 sequence: CASSRSTGNKAFF. The CDR3 DNA sequence: TGTGCCAGCAGCCGATCGACAGGGAACAAAGCTTTCTTT.

The chain carries TRBV4-1 and TRBJ2-7; a possible D gene is TRBD1 (6 bases). Trimming cost V 1 base and J 5 bases, with 9 bases left between them. The CDR3 is made up of 13 amino acids. Per germline, CDR1 MGHRA and CDR2 YSYEKL. The CDR3 bases are TGCGCCAGCAGCCAAGCGCAGGGGCACGAGCAGTACTTC. This encodes CASSQAQGHEQYF.

The chain uses TRBV6-2 or TRBV6-3 and TRBJ2-2; possible D gene TRBD2, 6 bases. This CDR3 spans 16 amino acids. Between the trimmed V and J ends, which lost 4 bases and 2 bases, there was a span of 14 bases. Per the germline V gene, CDR1 is MNHEY and CDR2 is SVGEGT. In DNA, the CDR3 is TGTGCCAGCAGTTCGCGACTAGTCCTAAACACCGGGGAGCTGTTTTTT. Residues: CASSSRLVLNTGELFF.

V usage is TRBV19 and J usage is TRBJ2-3, with 13 positions matching TRBD2. Germline V gene sequence: CDR1 LNHDA, CDR2 SQIVND (reference sequence). This CDR3 has 16 residues. The junction had 4 bases not matched to a gene; V was cut back by 3 bases and J by 4 bases. DNA for the CDR3: TGTGCCAGTAGTATTCGACTAGCGGGGGGATCAGATACGCAGTATTTT. Protein: CASSIRLAGGSDTQYF.

The V gene is TRBV3-1 (or the pseudogene TRBV3-2), the J gene TRBJ2-1, with 7 bases identical to TRBD1. CDR3 size: 13 residues. J was trimmed by 15 bases and V by 0 bases; bases with no gene match: 8. Germline loops: CDR1 LGHDT, CDR2 YNNKEL (reference sequence). The DNA for the CDR3 is TGTGCCAGCAGCCAAGATGGGGGACAGCGGCTGTTCTTC. This codes for CASSQDGGQRLFF.

In the case of this clone: A much larger clone is a single base away; this may be a read error. The chain links TRBV7-2 to TRBJ2-7, with D perhaps matching TRBD1 (6 bases). With 5 bases removed from V and 2 bases from J, the gap between germline ends came to 7 bases. The CDR3 is made up of 12 amino acids. Germline V gene sequence: CDR1 SGHTA, CDR2 FQGNSA. CDR3 sequence: CASSRDTYEQYF. Written as DNA, the CDR3 is TGTGCCAGCAGCCGGGACACCTACGAGCAGTACTTC.

The rearrangement links TRBV9 to TRBJ2-1; 8 bases are shared with TRBD2. V shed 4 bases and J 9 bases; nucleotides not matched to a gene: 15. Looked up from germline, CDR1 is SGDLS and CDR2 is YYNGEE. This CDR3 contains 16 residues. The CDR3 loop is CASSPPSGGFSGEQFF. The CDR3 DNA follows: TGTGCCAGCAGCCCCCCTTCGGGGGGGTTTTCAGGTGAGCAGTTCTTC.

The rearrangement links TRBV6-5 to TRBJ2-7, with D possibly TRBD2 on 5 matching bases. Per the germline V gene, CDR1 is MNHEY and CDR2 is SVGAGI. V was clipped by 6 bases and J by 5 bases, with 20 bases between them. The CDR3 loop spans 15 amino acids. The CDR3 reads CASSPTPRRSDEQYF. CDR3 DNA sequence: TGTGCCAGCAGCCCGACCCCCCGGAGGTCTGACGAGCAGTACTTC.

This clone was counted once. The chain recombines TRBV28 with TRBJ2-6; 7 bases agree with TRBD1. J lost 0 bases, V lost 1 base, and 12 bases had no gene match. CDR3 length: 20 residues. Germline loops: CDR1 MDHEN, CDR2 SYDVKM. CDR3 amino acids: CASSLFGAGTASSGANVLTF. The CDR3 DNA reads TGTGCCAGCAGTTTATTCGGTGCCGGGACAGCCTCCTCTGGGGCCAACGTCCTGACTTTC.